This T cell receptor (beta chain) was sequenced in a study of identical twins. TCRdb reprocessed the 5' RACE reads with MiXCR, giving one entry per CDR3 protein. There are under 1 million distinct CDR3 sequences in the sample; around 12% occur only once, and around 1.5% lies in the top ten. CDR3 length: 16 amino acids. The trim removed 3 bases at V and 6 bases at J, leaving 4 bases unmatched. Germline loops: CDR1 KGHSH, CDR2 LQKENI. This clonotype was counted many times. Separately, the same data were catalogued under a study of yellow fever vaccine responses in identical twins.

The chain uses TRBV18 and TRBJ2-1; 14 nucleotides agree with TRBD2. The sequenced sample consisted of PBMCs. This receptor was obtained from a woman between 18 and 29 years old in good health. CDR3 DNA: TGTGCCAGCTCACCCCGACTAGCGGGAGGGCCCAATGAGCAGTTCTTC. Translating it yields CASSPRLAGGPNEQFF.